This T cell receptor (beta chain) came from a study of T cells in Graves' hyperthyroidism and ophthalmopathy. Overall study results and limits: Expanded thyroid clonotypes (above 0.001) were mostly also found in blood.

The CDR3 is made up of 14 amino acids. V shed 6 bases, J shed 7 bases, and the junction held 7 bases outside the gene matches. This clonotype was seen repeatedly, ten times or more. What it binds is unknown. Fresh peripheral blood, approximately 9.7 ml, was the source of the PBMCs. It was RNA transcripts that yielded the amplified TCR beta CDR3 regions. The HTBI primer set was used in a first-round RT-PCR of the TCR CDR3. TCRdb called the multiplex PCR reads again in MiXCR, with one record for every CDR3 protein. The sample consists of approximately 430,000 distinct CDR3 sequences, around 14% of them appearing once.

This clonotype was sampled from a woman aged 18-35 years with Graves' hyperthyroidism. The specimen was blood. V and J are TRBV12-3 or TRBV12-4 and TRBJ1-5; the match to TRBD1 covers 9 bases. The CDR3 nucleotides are TGTGCCAGCAGCGAGGGACAGGGCAGACAGCCCCAGCATTTT. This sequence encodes CASSEGQGRQPQHF.